This record looks at one T cell receptor (beta chain) sequence and its context. One end of the junction varies from germline; a read error may be responsible. From germline, CDR1 is DFQATT and CDR2 SNEGSKA (reference sequence). The CDR3 length is 14 residues. TCRdb fed the RT-PCR reads into MiXCR, producing one record per CDR3 protein. The sample has about 680,000 distinct CDR3 sequences, approximately 14% seen once; the top ten hold roughly 3.9%. The chain employs TRBV20-1 and TRBJ1-1; 7 nucleotides line up with TRBD1. Sequencing was carried out using memory CD4+ T cells from blood. This TCR came from a female donor in good health, serving as a healthy control. The CDR3 DNA is TGCAGTGCTAGACCTGGGACAGTGAACAATGAAGCTTTCTTT. The encoded protein is CSARPGTVNNEAFF.